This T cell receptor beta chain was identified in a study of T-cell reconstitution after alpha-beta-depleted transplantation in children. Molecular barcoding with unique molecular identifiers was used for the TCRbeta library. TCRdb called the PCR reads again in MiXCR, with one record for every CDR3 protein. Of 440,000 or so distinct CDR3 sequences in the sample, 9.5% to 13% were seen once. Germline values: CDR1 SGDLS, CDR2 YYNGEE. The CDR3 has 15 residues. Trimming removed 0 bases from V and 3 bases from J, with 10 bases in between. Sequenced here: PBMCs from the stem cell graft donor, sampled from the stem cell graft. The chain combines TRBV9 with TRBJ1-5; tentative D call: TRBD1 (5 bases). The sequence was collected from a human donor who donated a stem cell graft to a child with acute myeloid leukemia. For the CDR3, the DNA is TGTGCCAGCAGCGTAGGAGAGACAGACAATCAGCCCCAGCATTTT. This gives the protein CASSVGETDNQPQHF.